The clone carrying this T cell receptor (beta chain) came up once. The antigen remains undetermined. This table comes from immunoSEQ multiplex PCR, and its TCRdb copy is limited to in-frame clones, with some not included. The sample contains some 65,000 clones, about 87% of which appear only once. This entry is derived from a study of siplizumab effects on memory and regulatory T cells. Study observations and caveats: Assignment of a naive or memory phenotype failed for roughly 80-97% of the proliferating CD4+ or CD8+ clones. There appeared to be greater diversity in naive T cells than in memory cells, and naive T cells seemed major contributors to the alloresponse.

Per the germline V gene, CDR1 is SEHNR and CDR2 is FQNEAQ (reference sequence). The CDR3 has 18 residues. Trimming removed 1 base from V and 5 bases from J; junction bases left unmatched: 7. The gene calls are TRBV7-9 and TRBJ2-3, with TRBD2 identical over 15 bases. The sequence was collected from a human donor in good health. Sequencing was carried out using Tregs sorted from blood. The CDR3 region has the DNA TGTGCCAGCAGCTTAGGCTCCGCGGGACTAGCGGGAGGAGATACGCAGTATTTT. As protein: CASSLGSAGLAGGDTQYF.